These T cell receptor beta chains were read from a single sample in a study of OX40 agonist ivuxolimab in advanced cancers. Measured with immunoSEQ multiplex PCR; TCRdb has only the in-frame clones, and not every one. The table has 81,000 or so clones, approximately 90% seen once. The input for sequencing was CD4+ or CD8+ T cells sorted from blood, taken in a trial of the OX40 agonist ivuxolimab. These receptors all stem from an adult with an advanced solid tumor such as melanoma, head and neck, liver or kidney cancer. The CDR3 runs from the conserved cysteine through the conserved F or W. D genes are given only for firm matches. The size entry is marked missing in some rows and otherwise reads once, few, many or a size class.

V gene: TRBV28; clone size: -; J gene: TRBJ1-5; D gene: -; CDR3 DNA: TGCGTTACTGAGGGGGGCGCGTCTCAGCCCCAGCATTTT; CDR3 protein: CVTEGGASQPQHF
V gene: TRBV6-1; clone size: -; J gene: TRBJ1-3; D gene: -; CDR3 DNA: TGTGCCAGCAGTGAAGCGCGAGGGGTTCTGGACACCATATATTTT; CDR3 protein: CASSEARGVLDTIYF
V gene: TRBV29-1; clone size: -; J gene: TRBJ1-1; D gene: -; CDR3 DNA: TGCAGCGTCCGGGACACTCCTAAGGGGGTCCCTGAAGCTTTCTTT; CDR3 protein: CSVRDTPKGVPEAFF
V gene: TRBV6-5; clone size: -; J gene: TRBJ2-1; D gene: -; CDR3 DNA: TGTGCCAGCAGTTACGGGAGCCCTCCCCAGGGGCAGTTCTTC; CDR3 protein: CASSYGSPPQGQFF
V gene: TRBV27; clone size: -; J gene: TRBJ2-7; D gene: TRBD1; CDR3 DNA: TGTGCCAGCAGTTTTCCGGGACAGGGACTACTCGAGCAGTACTTC; CDR3 protein: CASSFPGQGLLEQYF
V gene: TRBV11-2; clone size: -; J gene: TRBJ1-1; D gene: -; CDR3 DNA: TGTGCCAGCAGCTCCACTCCAGCGAACACTGAAGCTTTCTTT; CDR3 protein: CASSSTPANTEAFF
V gene: TRBV9; clone size: -; J gene: TRBJ2-5; D gene: -; CDR3 DNA: TGTGCCAGCAGCGCCCCTATCGGAGCCCAGTACTTC; CDR3 protein: CASSAPIGAQYF
V gene: TRBV10-3; clone size: -; J gene: TRBJ1-1; D gene: TRBD1; CDR3 DNA: TGTGCCATCAGTGAGTTTGAGGGGGCGAGCACTGAAGCTTTCTTT; CDR3 protein: CAISEFEGASTEAFF
V gene: TRBV29-1; clone size: -; J gene: TRBJ2-7; D gene: TRBD1; CDR3 DNA: TGCAGCGCCGTACAGGGGCCCTGGGGCGAGCAGTACTTC; CDR3 protein: CSAVQGPWGEQYF
V gene: TRBV18; clone size: once; J gene: TRBJ1-4; D gene: -; CDR3 DNA: TGTGCCAGCTCTCCGGGTGGTTCTACGGCTAATGAAAAACTGTTTTTT; CDR3 protein: CASSPGGSTANEKLFF
V gene: TRBV19; clone size: -; J gene: TRBJ1-3; D gene: -; CDR3 DNA: TGTGCCAGTAGCCACCGCCCGACGGCGAGAGGAAACACCATATATTTT; CDR3 protein: CASSHRPTARGNTIYF
V gene: TRBV2; clone size: -; J gene: TRBJ1-1; D gene: TRBD1; CDR3 DNA: TGTGCCAGCAGTGCCGGTTCCGGGGGGACAGTCACTGAAGCTTTCTTT; CDR3 protein: CASSAGSGGTVTEAFF
V gene: TRBV7-9; clone size: -; J gene: TRBJ1-4; D gene: -; CDR3 DNA: TGTGCCAGCAGCACCGACGGGACACCGAATGAAAAACTGTTTTTT; CDR3 protein: CASSTDGTPNEKLFF
V gene: TRBV19; clone size: -; J gene: TRBJ1-1; D gene: -; CDR3 DNA: TGTGCCAGTATATTAATTGGACAGCTGAACACTGAAGCTTTCTTT; CDR3 protein: CASILIGQLNTEAFF
V gene: TRBV6-6; clone size: -; J gene: TRBJ1-1; D gene: -; CDR3 DNA: TGTGCCAGCAGTTACCCAGGGGTTCCTGAAGCTTTCTTT; CDR3 protein: CASSYPGVPEAFF
V gene: TRBV7-2; clone size: -; J gene: TRBJ2-3; D gene: TRBD2; CDR3 DNA: TGTGCCAGCAGCCGGAGCGGGGGGGCCGCAGATACGCAGTATTTT; CDR3 protein: CASSRSGGAADTQYF
V gene: TRBV9; clone size: -; J gene: TRBJ2-1; D gene: TRBD1; CDR3 DNA: TGTGCCAGCAGCGTAGACAGGGGAAGTTACAATGAGCAGTTCTTC; CDR3 protein: CASSVDRGSYNEQFF
V gene: TRBV6-5; clone size: -; J gene: TRBJ2-3; D gene: -; CDR3 DNA: TGTGCCAGCAGTTACGAAGATACGCAGTATTTT; CDR3 protein: CASSYEDTQYF
V gene: TRBV11-1; clone size: -; J gene: TRBJ1-1; D gene: TRBD1; CDR3 DNA: TGTGCCAGCAGCTTCGGACAGGGCGCGAACACTGAAGCTTTCTTT; CDR3 protein: CASSFGQGANTEAFF
V gene: TRBV6-5; clone size: -; J gene: TRBJ1-5; D gene: -; CDR3 DNA: TGTGCCAGCACCCTGAATAGCAATCAGCCCCAGCATTTT; CDR3 protein: CASTLNSNQPQHF
V gene: TRBV5-1; clone size: -; J gene: TRBJ2-7; D gene: -; CDR3 DNA: TGCGCCAGCAGCTTGGGGACTACGGGCCACGAGCAGTACTTC; CDR3 protein: CASSLGTTGHEQYF
V gene: TRBV9; clone size: -; J gene: TRBJ1-1; D gene: TRBD1; CDR3 DNA: TGTGCCAGCAGCGCGACAGGGCTCACTGAAGCTTTCTTT; CDR3 protein: CASSATGLTEAFF
V gene: TRBV7-3; clone size: once; J gene: TRBJ1-2; D gene: TRBD1; CDR3 DNA: TGTGCCAGCAGCTTAATGGGGGCAGGGGGCTCCCACTATGGCTACACCTTC; CDR3 protein: CASSLMGAGGSHYGYTF
V gene: TRBV5-1; clone size: -; J gene: TRBJ2-7; D gene: -; CDR3 DNA: TGCGCCAGCAGTTTCGGTGGGGCAATCGGAGGAGAGCAGTACTTC; CDR3 protein: CASSFGGAIGGEQYF
V gene: TRBV6-5; clone size: -; J gene: TRBJ1-5; D gene: -; CDR3 DNA: TGTGCCAGCAGTAAACAGGGTGGCAATCAGCCCCAGCATTTT; CDR3 protein: CASSKQGGNQPQHF
V gene: TRBV19; clone size: once; J gene: TRBJ2-1; D gene: TRBD1; CDR3 DNA: TGTGCCAGTAGTATAGGGGGGACAGGCAATGAGCAGTTCTTC; CDR3 protein: CASSIGGTGNEQFF
V gene: TRBV9; clone size: -; J gene: TRBJ2-7; D gene: -; CDR3 DNA: TGTGCCAGCAGCGGAGGACCGGACTACGAGCAGTACTTC; CDR3 protein: CASSGGPDYEQYF
V gene: TRBV7-9; clone size: -; J gene: TRBJ1-1; D gene: -; CDR3 DNA: TGTGCCAGCAGTGCTTTTGATCGGAACACTGAAGCTTTCTTT; CDR3 protein: CASSAFDRNTEAFF
V gene: TRBV2; clone size: few; J gene: TRBJ2-6; D gene: TRBD1; CDR3 DNA: TGTGCCAGCAGCACCGACAGGGATTCCCCTGGGGCCAACGTCCTGACTTTC; CDR3 protein: CASSTDRDSPGANVLTF
V gene: TRBV28; clone size: -; J gene: TRBJ1-1; D gene: -; CDR3 DNA: TGTGCCAGCTTCCCGGCGGGACATCCTCTGGCCTTCTTT; CDR3 protein: CASFPAGHPLAFF
V gene: TRBV6-6; clone size: -; J gene: TRBJ1-5; D gene: -; CDR3 DNA: TGTGCCAGCAGTTACATGTGGGCTAGCAATCAGCCCCAGCATTTT; CDR3 protein: CASSYMWASNQPQHF
V gene: TRBV7-8; clone size: -; J gene: TRBJ1-5; D gene: TRBD1; CDR3 DNA: TGTGCCAGCAGCTGGGATACAGGGGGCAATCAGCCCCAGCATTTT; CDR3 protein: CASSWDTGGNQPQHF
V gene: TRBV7-9; clone size: -; J gene: TRBJ2-5; D gene: -; CDR3 DNA: TGTGCCAGCAGCTTATTGGAGGGCAAAGAGACCCAGTACTTC; CDR3 protein: CASSLLEGKETQYF
V gene: TRBV28; clone size: few; J gene: TRBJ1-6; D gene: -; CDR3 DNA: TGTGCCAGCGCAGGTACTGCGTCACCCCTCCACTTT; CDR3 protein: CASAGTASPLHF
V gene: TRBV6-1; clone size: -; J gene: TRBJ1-3; D gene: -; CDR3 DNA: TGTGCCAGCAGTGAAAGGTTTAGGGCAGGAAACACCATATATTTT; CDR3 protein: CASSERFRAGNTIYF
V gene: TRBV5-1; clone size: few; J gene: TRBJ2-3; D gene: TRBD1; CDR3 DNA: TGCGCCAGCAGCTCCCTTGGGGACAGCCACACAGATACGCAGTATTTT; CDR3 protein: CASSSLGDSHTDTQYF
V gene: TRBV6-5; clone size: -; J gene: TRBJ1-2; D gene: -; CDR3 DNA: TGTGCCAGCAAGCTGGGGCCCCTTAACTATGGCTACACCTTC; CDR3 protein: CASKLGPLNYGYTF
V gene: TRBV15; clone size: -; J gene: TRBJ2-1; D gene: -; CDR3 DNA: TGTGCCACCAGCAGAAAGGGGGGGGGCGACAATGAGCAGTTCTTC; CDR3 protein: CATSRKGGGDNEQFF
V gene: TRBV6-5; clone size: -; J gene: TRBJ1-1; D gene: -; CDR3 DNA: TGTGCCAGCGGCCGAAATGAAGCTTTCTTT; CDR3 protein: CASGRNEAFF
V gene: TRBV6-1; clone size: -; J gene: TRBJ2-7; D gene: -; CDR3 DNA: TGTGCCAGCAGTGAAAAGCCCACAGGCTACTACTACGAGCAGTACTTC; CDR3 protein: CASSEKPTGYYYEQYF
V gene: TRBV2; clone size: -; J gene: TRBJ1-2; D gene: -; CDR3 DNA: TGTGCCAGCCGAGACGAGAAACAGGGAATACCCCACTACACCTTC; CDR3 protein: CASRDEKQGIPHYTF